Each of the 22 T cell receptor beta chains below was sequenced from the same sample in a study of spatial heterogeneity in lung cancer. Time point denoted: sample taken at primary tumor resection. Via MiXCR, TCRdb re-called the 5' RACE reads, giving one row per CDR3 protein. The sample holds approximately 92,000 distinct CDR3 sequences, roughly 12% seen once. This sample comprised PBMCs, obtained at surgery. The receptors were sampled from a male donor with early-stage non-small cell lung cancer.

V is TRBV6-4 and J is TRBJ2-2, with 12 bases that match TRBD2. This CDR3 is 18 amino acids long. The trim removed 4 bases at V and 7 bases at J, leaving 13 bases unmatched. Germline V CDR1 and CDR2: MRHNA, SNTAGT. The CDR3 nucleotides read TGTGCCAGCAGTGCCGCCGCTAGCGGGAGGGCCGAGATCGGGGAGCTGTTTTTT. Translation gives CASSAAASGRAEIGELFF.

Many counts were recorded for this clonotype. The chain carries TRBV7-9 and TRBJ2-3; TRBD2 is a possible D gene (6 bases). Germline-derived CDR1 and CDR2 are SEHNR and FQNEAQ (reference sequence). V was clipped by 5 bases and J by 2 bases, with 14 bases between them. The CDR3 runs to 15 residues. The CDR3 sequence is CASSARLETTDTQYF. CDR3 in DNA: TGTGCCAGCAGCGCCCGACTAGAAACCACAGATACGCAGTATTTT. Based on the CDR3 plus reference TRBV7-9 and TRBJ2-3, the full variable domain is DTGVSQNPRHKITKRGQNVTFRCDPISEHNRLYWYRQTLGQGPEFLTYFQNEAQLEKSRLLSDRFSAERPKGSFSTLEIQRTEQGDSAMYLCASSARLETTDTQYFGPGTRLTVL.

V usage is TRBV12-3 or TRBV12-4 and J usage is TRBJ2-7; D might be TRBD2 (6 bases). The CDR3 covers 15 residues. V gave up 5 bases and J gave up 3 bases, with 17 bases separating them. This chain's CDR3 is CASSPFLRGFYEQYF. The CDR3 DNA reads TGTGCCAGCAGTCCCTTTTTGCGGGGATTCTACGAGCAGTACTTC.

This clonotype appeared many times. This chain connects TRBV6-2 or TRBV6-3 to TRBJ2-1; the match to TRBD2 covers 10 bases. Losses at the gene ends were 6 bases for V and 6 bases for J; bases not matched to a gene: 2. Germline V gives CDR1 MNHEY, CDR2 SVGEGT. This CDR3 contains 13 residues. The CDR3 DNA sequence: TGTGCCAGCAGGCTAGCGGGAGTCAATGAGCAGTTCTTC. Translation gives CASRLAGVNEQFF.

This clonotype has only a few counts. The chain is built from TRBV5-6 and TRBJ1-5; D is ambiguous. Between the trimmed V and J ends, which lost 3 bases and 0 bases, there was a span of 10 bases. Germline values: CDR1 SGHDT, CDR2 YYEEEE. The CDR3 extends over 15 amino acids. This chain's CDR3 is CASSWGAYSNQPQHF. The CDR3 nucleotides are TGTGCCAGCAGCTGGGGAGCCTATAGCAATCAGCCCCAGCATTTT. The variable domain in full, completed from reference TRBV5-6 and TRBJ1-5, reads DAGVTQSPTHLIKTRGQQVTLRCSPKSGHDTVSWYQQALGQGPQFIFQYYEEEERQRGNFPDRFSGHQFPNYSSELNVNALLLGDSALYLCASSWGAYSNQPQHFGDGTRLSIL.

This clonotype occurred many times. This chain links TRBV18 with TRBJ1-4; TRBD1 matches at 7 bases. The V gene end was trimmed by 6 bases and the J gene end by 4 bases; junction bases not matched to a gene: 5. The CDR3 extends over 14 amino acids. Per the germline V gene, CDR1 is KGHSH and CDR2 is LQKENI. CDR3 in amino acids: CASSPGQDNEKLFF. CDR3 in DNA: TGTGCCAGCTCCCCCGGACAGGATAATGAAAAACTGTTTTTT.

The table lists this clonotype with a few counts. V usage is TRBV20-1 and J usage is TRBJ2-5; 7 nucleotides line up with TRBD1. The V gene end was trimmed by 1 base and the J gene end by 5 bases; junction bases not matched to a gene: 13. The CDR3 loop spans 16 amino acids. The V gene's germline CDR1 is DFQATT and CDR2 SNEGSKA (reference sequence). The CDR3 region has the DNA TGCAGTGCTAGAGCGGACATTACAGGGGACGGGGAGACCCAGTACTTC. It is translated as CSARADITGDGETQYF.

This clonotype was seen at least ten times. This chain joins TRBV10-3 and TRBJ1-3; perhaps TRBD1 as D (5 bases). Germline CDR1 ENHRY, CDR2 SYGVKD. Deletions cut 2 bases from V and 0 bases from J, with 5 bases between. The CDR3 is made up of 14 amino acids. In nucleotides, the CDR3 is TGTGCCATCAGTGAGGGGGCCTCTGGAAACACCATATATTTT. This codes for CAISEGASGNTIYF.

This sequence joins TRBV27 and TRBJ2-1, with D perhaps TRBD1 or TRBD2 (6 bases each). This CDR3 comprises 16 residues. The V end was cut by 1 base, the J end by 0 bases, with 10 bases between. Per the germline V gene, CDR1 is MNHEY and CDR2 is SMNVEV (reference sequence). The CDR3: CASSLLGGHSYNEQFF. CDR3 in DNA: TGTGCCAGCAGTTTATTGGGGGGCCACTCCTACAATGAGCAGTTCTTC.

This clonotype has more than one count but fewer than ten. The chain links TRBV7-8 to TRBJ2-7; 9 bases line up with TRBD1. The V gene end was trimmed by 2 bases and the J gene end by 5 bases; junction bases not matched to a gene: 13. The CDR3 totals 17 residues. The germline gives CDR1 SGHVS, CDR2 FQNEAQ. The CDR3 spells CASSLPLGTGQRNEQYF. The CDR3, as DNA: TGTGCCAGCAGCTTACCTCTTGGGACAGGGCAAAGGAACGAGCAGTACTTC.

This clonotype was counted only a few times. The chain joins TRBV23-1 to TRBJ1-1, with 10 bases identical to TRBD1. TRBV23-1 counts as an open reading frame of uncertain function. This CDR3 has 16 residues. V was clipped by 6 bases and J by 2 bases; unmatched bases: 9. CDR3 residues: CASRRTGGDDNTEAFF. As DNA, the CDR3 is TGCGCCAGCAGACGGACAGGGGGGGACGACAACACTGAAGCTTTCTTT.

This clonotype was observed a handful of times. The chain links TRBV28 to TRBJ2-1; 12 nucleotides match TRBD2. CDR1 is MDHEN and CDR2 is SYDVKM in the germline V gene. The CDR3 loop spans 18 amino acids. Trimming at V came to 6 bases and at J to 10 bases, leaving 19 bases not matched to a gene. The CDR3 reads CASRSLASGLAGPNEQFF. The CDR3, as DNA: TGTGCCAGCAGAAGTCTGGCGTCGGGACTAGCGGGTCCGAACGAGCAGTTCTTC. The whole variable domain, filled in from reference TRBV28 and TRBJ2-1, reads DVKVTQSSRYLVKRTGEKVFLECVQDMDHENMFWYRQDPGLGLRLIYFSYDVKMKEKGDIPEGYSVSREKKERFSLILESASTNQTSMYLCASRSLASGLAGPNEQFFGPGTRLTVL.

This clonotype showed up just a few times. The chain couples TRBV5-1 to TRBJ2-1; no clear D gene. V shed 1 base and J shed 7 bases, with 9 bases lying between them. The length of the CDR3 is 13 residues. Germline V gives CDR1 SGHRS, CDR2 YFSETQ. The CDR3: CASSLQFANEQFF. For the CDR3, the DNA is TGCGCCAGCAGCTTGCAGTTCGCAAATGAGCAGTTCTTC.

This clonotype was seen a few times. The V gene is TRBV7-2, the J gene TRBJ1-6; the D gene is possibly TRBD1 (6 bases). The V end was cut by 2 bases, the J end by 7 bases, with 15 bases between. CDR3 length equals 16 residues. Germline V gene sequence: CDR1 SGHTA, CDR2 FQGNSA. CDR3 nucleotides: TGTGCCAGCAGCTTATTCAGTGCGGACAGCAATTCACCCCTCCACTTT. Its protein product is CASSLFSADSNSPLHF.

This clonotype was seen at least ten times. The V call is TRBV28, the J call TRBJ2-7; the D is unclear. The CDR3 sequence is 15 residues long. V was clipped by 6 bases and J by 4 bases, with 19 bases between them. Germline V gene sequence: CDR1 MDHEN, CDR2 SYDVKM. CDR3 DNA sequence: TGTGCCAGCAGCCACACGGCACTTGGAGTTTACGAGCAGTACTTC. Protein: CASSHTALGVYEQYF.

This clonotype has more than one count but fewer than ten. In DNA form, the CDR3 reads TGTGCCAGCTCAGACAGGGACACCATGAACACTGAAGCTTTCTTT. Translation: CASSDRDTMNTEAFF. The gene calls are TRBV5-4 and TRBJ1-1; 7 bases line up with TRBD1. Germline lookup yields CDR1 SGHNT and CDR2 YYREEE (reference sequence). J gave up 0 bases and V 7 bases, and 9 bases lay outside the gene matches. CDR3 length equals 15 residues.

The table lists this clonotype with a few counts. This chain uses TRBV3-1 with TRBJ2-7, with D possibly matching TRBD1 (5 bases). The CDR3 sequence is 12 residues long. Trimming stripped 8 bases from V and 0 bases from J, with 8 bases between. Germline loops: CDR1 LGHDT, CDR2 YNNKEL (reference sequence). CDR3 nucleotide sequence: TGTGCCAGCGGGGCGTCCTCCTACGAGCAGTACTTC. Its protein is CASGASSYEQYF.

The chain is built from TRBV28 and TRBJ2-7, with D maybe TRBD1 (5 bases). Germline V gene data show CDR1 as MDHEN and CDR2 as SYDVKM. V was shortened by 5 bases and J by 6 bases, with 17 bases between the two germline ends. The CDR3 covers 14 residues. For the CDR3, the DNA is TGTGCCAGCAGTCTCCCTCAGTCAGGGCCCGAGCAGTACTTC. It specifies CASSLPQSGPEQYF.

This clonotype was counted ten times or more. The CDR3 coding sequence is TGTGCCAGCAGCTCCCTAGCCAGAAATCAGCCCCAGCATTTT. Its protein product is CASSSLARNQPQHF. The rearrangement joins TRBV7-2 to TRBJ1-5; D not resolved. The CDR3 sequence is 14 residues long. Germline CDR1 SGHTA, CDR2 FQGNSA. V shed 4 bases and J shed 4 bases, with 11 bases lying between them.

This clonotype was found a few times. V is TRBV6-2 or TRBV6-3 and J is TRBJ1-5; a possible D gene is TRBD1 (5 bases). CDR1 is MNHEY and CDR2 is SVGEGT in the germline V gene. The ends were cut back, 4 bases at V and 8 bases at J, with 15 bases in the middle. This CDR3 comprises 14 residues. CDR3 in DNA: TGTGCCAGCAGTTGGGACGGCAGTACTGAGCCCCAGCATTTT. This translates into CASSWDGSTEPQHF.

The chain is built from TRBV5-1 and TRBJ1-2; D might be TRBD1 (5 bases). This CDR3 region has 13 residues. V dropped 4 bases and J dropped 4 bases, with 11 bases sitting between them. Germline CDR1 is SGHRS and CDR2 is YFSETQ. The CDR3 nucleotides are TGCGCCAGCAGCATGGACATAGGCTATGGCTACACCTTC. This gives the protein CASSMDIGYGYTF.

This rearrangement joins TRBV6-9 to TRBJ1-6; D remains unclear. This CDR3 has 17 amino acids. The germline V gene encodes CDR1 MNHGY and CDR2 SVAAGI. Trimming stripped 4 bases from V and 7 bases from J, with 20 bases between. The CDR3 here is CASSFLSDILINSPLHF. In DNA form, the CDR3 reads TGTGCCAGCAGTTTCCTCTCCGACATTCTTATAAATTCACCCCTCCACTTT.